Presented here are 8 T cell receptor beta chains from one specimen sequenced in a study of post-analysis software for immune sequencing data. No cognate antigen is known for these TCRs. Study-level results: A few TRBV segments (TRBV5-6, TRBV5-1 and TRBV20-1 among them) occurred more frequently in patients than in controls.

Incorporated into the TCR beta cDNA libraries were unique molecular identifiers, which served to reduce PCR and sequencing biases. From the PCR reads, TCRdb called clonotypes with MiXCR, one entry per CDR3 protein. The sample comprises about 560,000 distinct CDR3 sequences, 44% of which are singletons, and approximately 1.7% rests with the top ten. The sample was blood. Receptor source: a girl aged 5 to 17 with multiple sclerosis.

V is TRBV29-1 and J is TRBJ2-1; the D gene is possibly TRBD2 (7 bases). V lost 1 base to trimming and J lost 7 bases, with 17 bases between them. Germline CDR1 SQVTM, CDR2 ANQGSEA. The CDR3 runs to 15 residues. CDR3 sequence reads: CSVEVGGAARNEQFF. The CDR3 nucleotides are TGCAGCGTTGAAGTTGGGGGGGCGGCTAGGAATGAGCAGTTCTTC.

The chain joins TRBV7-3 to TRBJ2-1, with 9 bases identical to TRBD2. J gave up 7 bases and V 9 bases, and 13 bases lay outside the gene matches. CDR1 is SGHTA and CDR2 is FQGTGA in the germline V gene. This CDR3 has 15 residues. DNA for the CDR3: TGTGCCAGTACGAAGCCAGCGGGGGGCCCGAATGAGCAGTTCTTC. It specifies CASTKPAGGPNEQFF. The full variable domain, completed using reference TRBV7-3 and TRBJ2-1, is GAGVSQTPSNKVTEKGKYVELRCDPISGHTALYWYRQSLGQGPEFLIYFQGTGAADDSGLPNDRFFAVRPEGSVSTLKIQRTERGDSAVYLCASTKPAGGPNEQFFGPGTRLTVL.

V is TRBV6-5 and J is TRBJ1-4; possibly TRBD1 for D (6 bases). The CDR3 spans 15 residues. Trimming took off 0 bases at V and 3 bases at J, with 8 bases between the two ends. In germline, CDR1 is MNHEY, CDR2 SVGAGI. The chain's CDR3 is CASSYSGGSNEKLFF. CDR3 coding DNA: TGTGCCAGCAGTTACTCGGGGGGCTCTAATGAAAAACTGTTTTTT.

CDR3: CASSSGTGQEKLFF. CDR3 sequence (DNA): TGTGCCAGCAGCTCCGGGACAGGGCAGGAAAAACTGTTTTTT. The gene calls are TRBV7-7 and TRBJ1-4; TRBD1 matches 9 bases. Trimming took 4 bases from V and 8 from J; bases not matched to a gene: 5. Germline CDR1 reads SSHAT; CDR2 reads FNYEAQ (reference sequence). The CDR3 length is 14 residues.

This clonotype was seen a handful of times. The chain carries TRBV12-3 or TRBV12-4 and TRBJ2-7; 9 bases map to TRBD2. Trimming removed 3 bases from V and 1 base from J; junction bases left unmatched: 7. This CDR3 has 16 residues. The chain's CDR3 is CASSFPALAGSYEQYF. The CDR3 DNA is TGTGCCAGCAGTTTCCCGGCGCTAGCGGGGTCCTACGAGCAGTACTTC.

This clonotype was recorded only once. CDR3 sequence: CSATTSGLYNEQFF. The CDR3 DNA is TGCAGTGCTACCACTAGCGGCCTCTACAATGAGCAGTTCTTC. The chain has TRBV20-1 and TRBJ2-1; TRBD2 matches 8 bases. V lost 4 bases, J lost 3 bases, and 5 bases stayed unmatched. CDR1 DFQATT and CDR2 SNEGSKA come from the germline V gene (reference sequence). This CDR3 is built from 14 residues.

This clonotype was observed a few times. This chain connects TRBV12-3 or TRBV12-4 to TRBJ2-7; D could derive from TRBD1 or TRBD2 (5 bases each). The CDR3 is made up of 13 amino acids. The V end lost 4 bases, the J end lost 3 bases, and 10 bases lay between the germline ends. This chain's CDR3 is CASSSGDLYEQYF. The DNA for the CDR3 is TGTGCCAGCAGTTCCGGGGACCTCTACGAGCAGTACTTC.

This chain uses TRBV15 with TRBJ2-3, with a possible D match to TRBD2 (6 bases). The V gene lost 3 bases and the J gene lost 1 base, with 17 bases spanning the gap. Germline V gives CDR1 LNHNV, CDR2 YYDKDF (reference sequence). The CDR3 is 17 residues long. CDR3 sequence reads: CATSSAGGKQRTDTQYF. The CDR3 coding sequence is TGTGCCACCAGCAGCGCCGGCGGGAAACAACGCACAGATACGCAGTATTTT. Full variable domain (rest looked up from reference TRBV15 and TRBJ2-3): DAMVIQNPRYQVTQFGKPVTLSCSQTLNHNVMYWYQQKSSQAPKLLFHYYDKDFNNEADTPDNFQSRRPNTSFCFLDIRSPGLGDTAMYLCATSSAGGKQRTDTQYFGPGTRLTVL.